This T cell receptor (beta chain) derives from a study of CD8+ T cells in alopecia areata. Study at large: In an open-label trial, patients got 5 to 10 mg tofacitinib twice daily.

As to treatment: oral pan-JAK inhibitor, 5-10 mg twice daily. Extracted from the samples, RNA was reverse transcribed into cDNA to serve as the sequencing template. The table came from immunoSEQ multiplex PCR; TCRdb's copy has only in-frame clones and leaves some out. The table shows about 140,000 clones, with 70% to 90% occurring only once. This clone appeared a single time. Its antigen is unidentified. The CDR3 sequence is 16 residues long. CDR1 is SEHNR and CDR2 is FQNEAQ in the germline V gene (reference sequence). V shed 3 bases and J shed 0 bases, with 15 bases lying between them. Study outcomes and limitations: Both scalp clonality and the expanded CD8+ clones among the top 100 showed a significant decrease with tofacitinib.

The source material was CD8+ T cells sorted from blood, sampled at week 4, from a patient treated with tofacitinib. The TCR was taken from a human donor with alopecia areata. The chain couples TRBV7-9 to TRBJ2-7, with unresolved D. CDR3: CASSLDRQVASYEQYF. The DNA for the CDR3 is TGTGCCAGCAGCTTGGATCGGCAGGTTGCCTCCTACGAGCAGTACTTC.